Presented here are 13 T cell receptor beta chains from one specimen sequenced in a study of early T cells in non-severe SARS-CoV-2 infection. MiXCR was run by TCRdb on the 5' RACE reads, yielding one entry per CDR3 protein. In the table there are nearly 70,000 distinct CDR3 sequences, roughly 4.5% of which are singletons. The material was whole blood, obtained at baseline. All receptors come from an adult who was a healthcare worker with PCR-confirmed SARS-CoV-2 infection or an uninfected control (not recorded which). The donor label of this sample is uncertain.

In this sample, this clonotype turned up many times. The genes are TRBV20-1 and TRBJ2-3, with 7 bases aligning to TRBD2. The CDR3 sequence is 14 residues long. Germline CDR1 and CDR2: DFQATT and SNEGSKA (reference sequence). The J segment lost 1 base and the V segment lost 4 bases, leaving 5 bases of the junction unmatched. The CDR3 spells CSATSREGTDTQYF. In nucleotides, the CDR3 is TGCAGTGCTACTTCACGGGAGGGCACAGATACGCAGTATTTT.

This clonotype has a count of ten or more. The DNA for the CDR3 is TGTGCCAGCAGCTTAATGGCTAGCGGAGGACAAGAGACCCAGTACTTC. It is translated as CASSLMASGGQETQYF. The rearrangement links TRBV7-6 to TRBJ2-5; TRBD2 aligns across 7 bases. The CDR3 has 16 residues. V trimming: 2 bases; J trimming: 2 bases; junction bases outside the gene matches: 8. From germline, CDR1 is SGHVS and CDR2 FNYEAQ.

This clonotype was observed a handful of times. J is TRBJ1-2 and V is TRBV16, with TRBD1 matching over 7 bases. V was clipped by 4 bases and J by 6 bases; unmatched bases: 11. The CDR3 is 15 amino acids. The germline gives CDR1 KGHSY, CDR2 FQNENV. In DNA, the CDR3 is TGTGCCAGCAGCCCCTCAAACAGGGGAACCAATGGCTACACCTTC. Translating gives CASSPSNRGTNGYTF.

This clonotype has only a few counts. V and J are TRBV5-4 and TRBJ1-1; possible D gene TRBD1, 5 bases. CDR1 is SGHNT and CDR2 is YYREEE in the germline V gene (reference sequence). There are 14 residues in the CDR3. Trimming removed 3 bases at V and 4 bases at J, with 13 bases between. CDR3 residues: CASSSRTTPTEAFF. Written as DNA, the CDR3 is TGTGCCAGCAGCTCTAGGACAACCCCCACTGAAGCTTTCTTT. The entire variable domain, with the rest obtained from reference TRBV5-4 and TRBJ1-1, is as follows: ETGVTQSPTHLIKTRGQQVTLRCSSQSGHNTVSWYQQALGQGPQFIFQYYREEENGRGNFPPRFSGLQFPNYSSELNVNALELDDSALYLCASSSRTTPTEAFFGQGTRLTVV.

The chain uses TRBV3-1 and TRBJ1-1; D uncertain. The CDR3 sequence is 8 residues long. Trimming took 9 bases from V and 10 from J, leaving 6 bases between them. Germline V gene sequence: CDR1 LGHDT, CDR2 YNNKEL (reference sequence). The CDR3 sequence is CARGGAFF. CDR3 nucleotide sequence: TGTGCCAGGGGCGGAGCTTTCTTT.

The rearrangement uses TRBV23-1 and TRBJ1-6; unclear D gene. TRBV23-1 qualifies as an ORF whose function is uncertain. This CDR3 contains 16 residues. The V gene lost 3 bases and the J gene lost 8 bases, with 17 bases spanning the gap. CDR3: CASSQPGWQRDSPLHF. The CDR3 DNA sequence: TGCGCCAGCAGTCAGCCTGGGTGGCAGAGGGATTCACCCCTCCACTTT.

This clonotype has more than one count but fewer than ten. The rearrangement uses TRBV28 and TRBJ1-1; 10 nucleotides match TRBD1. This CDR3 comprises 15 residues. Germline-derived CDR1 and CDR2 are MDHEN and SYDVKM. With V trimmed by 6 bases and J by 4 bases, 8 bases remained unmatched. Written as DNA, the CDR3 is TGTGCCAGCAGGCCGACAGGGGGCACGGTCACTGAAGCTTTCTTT. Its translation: CASRPTGGTVTEAFF.

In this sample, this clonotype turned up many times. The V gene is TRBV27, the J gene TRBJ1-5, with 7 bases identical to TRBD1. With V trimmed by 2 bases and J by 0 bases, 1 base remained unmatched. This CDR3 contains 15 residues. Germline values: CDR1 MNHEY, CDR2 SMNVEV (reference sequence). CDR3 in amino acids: CASSLKGASNQPQHF. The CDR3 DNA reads TGTGCCAGCAGTTTAAAGGGGGCTAGCAATCAGCCCCAGCATTTT.

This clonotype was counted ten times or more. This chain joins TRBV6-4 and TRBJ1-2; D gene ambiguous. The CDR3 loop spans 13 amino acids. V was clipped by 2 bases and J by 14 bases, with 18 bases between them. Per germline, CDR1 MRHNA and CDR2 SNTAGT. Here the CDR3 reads CASSDRTTMAWTF. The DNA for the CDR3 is TGTGCCAGCAGTGACAGGACGACTATGGCTTGGACCTTC.

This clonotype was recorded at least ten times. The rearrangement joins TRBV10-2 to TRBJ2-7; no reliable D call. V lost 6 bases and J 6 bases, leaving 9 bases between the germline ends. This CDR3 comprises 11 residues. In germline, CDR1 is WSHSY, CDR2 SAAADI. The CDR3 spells CASRRHPEQYF. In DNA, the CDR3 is TGCGCCAGCAGAAGACACCCCGAGCAGTACTTC.

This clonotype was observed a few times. DNA for the CDR3: TGTGCCAGCAGTTTATACGGCAATCAGCCCCAGCATTTT. As protein: CASSLYGNQPQHF. The genes are TRBV28 and TRBJ1-5; no definite D call. Germline V gene data show CDR1 as MDHEN and CDR2 as SYDVKM. V lost 1 base, J lost 2 bases, and 3 bases lay in between. CDR3 size: 13 residues.

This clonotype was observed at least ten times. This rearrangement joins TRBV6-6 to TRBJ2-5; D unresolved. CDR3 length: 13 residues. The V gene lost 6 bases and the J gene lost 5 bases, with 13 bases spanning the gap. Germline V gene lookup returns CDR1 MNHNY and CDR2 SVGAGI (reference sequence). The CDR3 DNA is TGTGCCAGCAGGCCTGGAACGCTTGAGACCCAGTACTTC. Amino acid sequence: CASRPGTLETQYF.

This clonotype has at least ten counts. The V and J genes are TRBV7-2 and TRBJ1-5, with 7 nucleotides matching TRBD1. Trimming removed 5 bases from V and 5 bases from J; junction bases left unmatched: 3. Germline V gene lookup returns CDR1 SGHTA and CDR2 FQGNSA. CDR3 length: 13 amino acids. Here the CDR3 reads CASSSDRDQPQHF. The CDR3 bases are TGTGCCAGCAGCAGTGACAGGGATCAGCCCCAGCATTTT.